What follows is one T cell receptor (beta chain) and its context. The sample comes from a study of CD8 T cells in Susac syndrome. RNA was extracted with the RNeasy kit, and a quantity of roughly 0.45 to 1 ug was reverse transcribed using random hexamers. An immunoSEQ multiplex PCR amplified TCR beta CDR3 over 54 Vbeta and 13 Jbeta. TCRdb recomputed calls from the immunoSEQ multiplex PCR reads with MiXCR, one row per CDR3 protein. This table has approximately 190,000 distinct CDR3 sequences, about 94% appearing once. J was trimmed by 5 bases and V by 6 bases; bases with no gene match: 8. Germline V lookup: CDR1 DFQATT, CDR2 SNEGSKA (reference sequence). This CDR3 is built from 14 residues. The study used healthy donors as controls matched for age and sex. Negative isolation was used for CD8+ and CD4+ T cells, and FACS enrichment was applied to TEMRA cells.

The sample taken for sequencing was CD4+ T cells from PBMCs. This TCR derives from a human donor in good health. V usage is TRBV20-1 and J usage is TRBJ1-1; 11 bases align to TRBD1. The CDR3, as DNA: TGCAGTGCAGGACAGGGGGCGACTGGGACTGAAGCTTTCTTT. This encodes CSAGQGATGTEAFF.